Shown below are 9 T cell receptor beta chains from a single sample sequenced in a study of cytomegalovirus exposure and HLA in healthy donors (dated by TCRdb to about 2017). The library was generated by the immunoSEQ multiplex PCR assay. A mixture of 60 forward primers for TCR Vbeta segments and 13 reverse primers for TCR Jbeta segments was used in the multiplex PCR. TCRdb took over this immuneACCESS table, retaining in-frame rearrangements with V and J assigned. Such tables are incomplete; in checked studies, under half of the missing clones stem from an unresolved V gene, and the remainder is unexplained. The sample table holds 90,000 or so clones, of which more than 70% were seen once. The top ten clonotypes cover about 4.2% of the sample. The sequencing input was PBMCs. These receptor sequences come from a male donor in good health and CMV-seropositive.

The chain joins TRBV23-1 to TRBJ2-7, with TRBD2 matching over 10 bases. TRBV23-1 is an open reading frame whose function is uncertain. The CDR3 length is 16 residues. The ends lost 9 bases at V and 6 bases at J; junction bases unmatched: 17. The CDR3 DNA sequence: TGCGCCAGTAGGGCTAGCGGGAGCCGCCGGCTATGCGAGCAGTACTTC. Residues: CASRASGSRRLCEQYF.

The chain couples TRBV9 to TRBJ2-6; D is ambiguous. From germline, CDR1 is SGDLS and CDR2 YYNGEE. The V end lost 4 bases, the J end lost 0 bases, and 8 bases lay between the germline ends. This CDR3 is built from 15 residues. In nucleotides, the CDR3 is TGTGCCAGCAGCACGCGAGCCTCTGGGGCCAACGTCCTGACTTTC. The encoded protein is CASSTRASGANVLTF.

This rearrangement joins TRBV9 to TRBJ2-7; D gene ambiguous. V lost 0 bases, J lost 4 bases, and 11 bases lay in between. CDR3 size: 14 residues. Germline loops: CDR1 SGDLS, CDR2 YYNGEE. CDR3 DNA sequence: TGTGCCAGCAGCGTAGACCCCAGATTTTACGAGCAGTACTTC. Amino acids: CASSVDPRFYEQYF. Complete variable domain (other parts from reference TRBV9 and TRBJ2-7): DSGVTQTPKHLITATGQRVTLRCSPRSGDLSVYWYQQSLDQGLQFLIQYYNGEERAKGNILERFSAQQFPDLHSELNLSSLELGDSALYFCASSVDPRFYEQYFGPGTRLTVT.

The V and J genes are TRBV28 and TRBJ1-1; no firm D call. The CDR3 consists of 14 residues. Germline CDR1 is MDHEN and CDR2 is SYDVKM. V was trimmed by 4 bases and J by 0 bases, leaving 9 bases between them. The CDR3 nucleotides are TGTGCCAGCAGTTCGGGAATCATGAACACTGAAGCTTTCTTT. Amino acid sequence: CASSSGIMNTEAFF.

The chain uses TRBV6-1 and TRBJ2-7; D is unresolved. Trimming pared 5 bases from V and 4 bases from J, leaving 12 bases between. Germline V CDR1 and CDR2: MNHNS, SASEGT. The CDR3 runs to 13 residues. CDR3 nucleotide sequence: TGTGCCAGCAGTCTAAACGCTAATTACGAGCAGTACTTC. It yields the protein CASSLNANYEQYF.

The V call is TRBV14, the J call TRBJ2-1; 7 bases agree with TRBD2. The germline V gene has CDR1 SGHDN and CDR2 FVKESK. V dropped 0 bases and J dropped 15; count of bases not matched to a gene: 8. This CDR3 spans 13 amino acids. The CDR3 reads CASSQDLSGKTFF. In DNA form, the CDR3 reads TGTGCCAGCAGCCAAGATTTGAGCGGGAAGACGTTCTTC.

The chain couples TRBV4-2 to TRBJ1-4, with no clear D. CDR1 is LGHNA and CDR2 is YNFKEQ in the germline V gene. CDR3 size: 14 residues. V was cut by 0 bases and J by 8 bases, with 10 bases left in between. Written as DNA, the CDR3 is TGTGCCAGCAGCCAAGATATCTCAGAAGAAAAACTGTTTTTT. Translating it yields CASSQDISEEKLFF.

The CDR3 DNA reads TGTGCCAGTAAAATAGTCGAAGGCCGGGGAATCGGCCCCCAGCATTTT. Amino acid sequence: CASKIVEGRGIGPQHF. J is TRBJ1-5 and V is TRBV19; D is ambiguous. The CDR3 covers 16 residues. CDR1 and CDR2 from the germline V gene are LNHDA and SQIVND (reference sequence). The V end was cut by 7 bases, the J end by 10 bases, with 26 bases between.

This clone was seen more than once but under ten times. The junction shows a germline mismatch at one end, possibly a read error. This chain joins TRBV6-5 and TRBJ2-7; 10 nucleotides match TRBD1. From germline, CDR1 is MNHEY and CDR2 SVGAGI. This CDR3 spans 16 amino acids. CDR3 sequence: CASSYSGTGATYEQYF. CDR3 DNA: TGTGCCAGCAGCTACTCCGGGACAGGGGCGACCTACGAGCAGTACTTC.